Listed below are T cell receptor beta chains from one sample, sequenced in a study of blood T cell repertoires in COVID-19. The table came from immunoSEQ multiplex PCR; TCRdb's copy has only in-frame clones and leaves some out. The data show fewer than 450,000 clones, around 90% seen once. The sample was PBMCs or T cells enriched from blood (not recorded which). These receptors were collected from a woman aged 35 to 49 with acute COVID-19. CDR3s include the opening cysteine and the closing phenylalanine or tryptophan. Each record gives: V gene, J gene, D gene, clone size, CDR3 protein, CDR3 DNA. A D gene is named only where the DNA matches it firmly. A row's size may be missing; if present it is once, few, many or a size class.

TRBV2	TRBJ1-3	TRBD1	-	CAGTTGTVNTIYF	TGTGCCGGGACGACAGGGACCGTAAACACCATATATTTT
TRBV2	TRBJ1-1	TRBD1	-	CASMIDRGRMNTEAFF	TGTGCCAGCATGATAGACAGGGGACGGATGAACACTGAAGCTTTCTTT
TRBV3-1/TRBV3-2	TRBJ1-3	-	few	CASSQPLGPGNTIYF	TGTGCCAGCAGCCAGCCGCTAGGCCCGGGAAACACCATATATTTT
TRBV7-9	TRBJ2-5	TRBD2	once	CASSLLAAQETQYF	TGTGCCAGCAGCTTACTAGCGGCTCAAGAGACCCAGTACTTC
TRBV2	TRBJ2-5	-	-	CASREGWSRGAQQETQYF	TGTGCCAGCAGGGAGGGTTGGAGTCGCGGGGCCCAGCAAGAGACCCAGTACTTC
TRBV10-3	TRBJ1-2	-	-	CAISSGSANYGYTF	TGTGCCATCAGTTCCGGGTCAGCTAACTATGGCTACACCTTC
TRBV5-4	TRBJ2-1	-	once	CASSLSRGNYNEQFF	TGTGCCAGCAGCTTGAGTAGAGGAAATTACAATGAGCAGTTCTTC
TRBV2	TRBJ1-4	TRBD1	-	CASSLFWGQGGPNEKLFF	TGTGCCAGCAGCTTATTTTGGGGACAGGGGGGCCCTAATGAAAAACTGTTTTTT
TRBV29-1	TRBJ1-2	-	-	CSVELANYGYTF	TGCAGCGTTGAACTTGCGAACTATGGCTACACCTTC
TRBV6-2/TRBV6-3	TRBJ2-5	TRBD2	-	CASSYSKTGTSGRETQYF	TGTGCCAGCAGTTACTCGAAAACCGGGACTAGCGGCCGGGAGACCCAGTACTTC
TRBV7-9	TRBJ1-2	-	once	CASSLVSTVKLAF	TGTGCCAGCAGCTTAGTTAGTACGGTGAAATTGGCCTTC
TRBV19	TRBJ2-3	TRBD1	-	CASSGYRGPTDTQYF	TGTGCCAGTAGTGGCTACAGGGGGCCCACAGATACGCAGTATTTT
TRBV7-6	TRBJ2-1	TRBD1	-	CASSPLGQGGQFF	TGTGCCAGCAGCCCTCTTGGACAGGGCGGGCAGTTCTTC
TRBV18	TRBJ2-7	TRBD2	-	CASSPGLTNEQYF	TGTGCCAGCTCACCGGGACTAACCAACGAGCAGTACTTC
TRBV11-3	TRBJ2-1	-	-	CASSPLTSPVNEQFF	TGTGCCAGCAGCCCACTGACTAGTCCGGTCAATGAGCAGTTCTTC
TRBV12-3/TRBV12-4	TRBJ2-5	-	-	CASSLAALWTQYF	TGTGCCAGCAGTTTAGCGGCTTTATGGACCCAGTACTTC
TRBV24-1	TRBJ2-3	TRBD2	-	CATSDPRAGEGDTQYF	TGTGCCACCAGTGACCCCCGTGCGGGGGAGGGCGATACGCAGTATTTT
TRBV5-4	TRBJ1-2	TRBD1	-	CASSLDGTVSSYGYTF	TGTGCCAGCAGCTTGGATGGGACAGTGTCTAGCTATGGCTACACCTTC
TRBV4-1	TRBJ1-4	-	-	CASSKERTFATNEKLFF	TGCGCCAGCAGCAAAGAAAGGACATTTGCAACTAATGAAAAACTGTTTTTT
TRBV24-1	TRBJ2-3	TRBD2	-	CATSEPPVAGNTDTQYF	TGTGCCACCAGCGAACCCCCTGTAGCGGGAAACACAGATACGCAGTATTTT
TRBV5-1	TRBJ2-3	-	-	CASSLGQKTSTDTQYF	TGCGCCAGCAGCTTGGGACAGAAAACTAGCACAGATACGCAGTATTTT
TRBV19	TRBJ2-5	-	-	CASSTTRQETQYF	TGTGCCAGTAGTACCACTAGGCAAGAGACCCAGTACTTC
TRBV30	TRBJ1-5	TRBD1	-	CAWSAGQGINQPQHF	TGTGCCTGGAGCGCAGGACAGGGGATCAATCAGCCCCAGCATTTT
TRBV28	TRBJ2-1	TRBD2	-	CASSFIQRGGREQFF	TGTGCCAGCAGTTTCATTCAGCGGGGGGGCAGAGAGCAGTTCTTC
TRBV2	TRBJ1-3	-	-	CASSTRSSGNTIYF	TGTGCCAGCAGTACAAGAAGCTCTGGAAACACCATATATTTT
TRBV13	TRBJ2-2	TRBD1	-	CASSSRDRRPNTGELFF	TGTGCCAGCAGCTCCCGGGACAGGAGACCGAACACCGGGGAGCTGTTTTTT
TRBV27	TRBJ2-2	TRBD2	-	CASSFTRLAGNTGELFF	TGTGCCAGCAGTTTTACCCGGCTAGCGGGGAACACCGGGGAGCTGTTTTTT
TRBV18	TRBJ1-1	TRBD1	-	CASSPAPWARGREKAEAFF	TGTGCCAGCTCACCAGCCCCCTGGGCCAGGGGGCGAGAAAAAGCTGAAGCTTTCTTT
TRBV30	TRBJ2-3	-	once	CAWRTGTSTDTQYF	TGTGCCTGGAGGACCGGGACTAGCACAGATACGCAGTATTTT
TRBV5-1	TRBJ2-1	-	-	CASSSTTGDSYNEQFF	TGCGCCAGCAGCTCTACAACAGGAGACTCCTACAATGAGCAGTTCTTC
TRBV27	TRBJ2-3	TRBD1	-	CATLGQGTDTQYF	TGTGCCACTCTGGGACAGGGCACAGATACGCAGTATTTT
TRBV7-9	TRBJ1-1	TRBD1	-	CASSSDRDNTEAFF	TGTGCCAGCAGTTCGGACAGGGACAACACTGAAGCTTTCTTT
TRBV6-5	TRBJ1-1	-	-	CASHRGGVRNTEAFF	TGTGCCTCTCATCGCGGGGGAGTTAGGAACACTGAAGCTTTCTTT
TRBV2	TRBJ1-2	-	-	CASSEARGSYGYTF	TGTGCCAGCAGTGAAGCCCGCGGTAGCTATGGCTACACCTTC
TRBV27	TRBJ1-4	TRBD1	-	CASSRTTGGNEKLFF	TGTGCCAGCAGTAGAACGACAGGGGGTAATGAAAAACTGTTTTTT
TRBV7-9	TRBJ1-4	TRBD1	-	CASSSDRGRREKLFF	TGTGCCAGCAGCTCGGACAGGGGGCGCCGTGAAAAACTGTTTTTT
TRBV18	TRBJ2-1	-	-	CASSPGTFNEQFF	TGTGCCAGCTCTCCCGGGACTTTCAATGAGCAGTTCTTC
TRBV3-1/TRBV3-2	TRBJ2-7	-	-	CASTTGGLSHEQYF	TGTGCCAGCACCACCGGGGGGCTGTCTCACGAGCAGTACTTC
TRBV10-3	TRBJ1-3	-	-	CAISESGPSGNTIYF	TGTGCCATCAGTGAATCTGGGCCGTCTGGAAACACCATATATTTT
TRBV19	TRBJ1-3	-	-	CASSIRVQNSGNTIYF	TGTGCCAGTAGTATCCGGGTTCAGAATTCTGGAAACACCATATATTTT
TRBV7-9	TRBJ2-5	-	-	CASSLDRRQETQYF	TGTGCCAGCAGCTTAGACAGGAGACAAGAGACCCAGTACTTC
TRBV2	TRBJ1-2	-	once	CASSEVYGGGYGYTF	TGTGCCAGCAGTGAAGTGTACGGGGGGGGCTATGGCTACACCTTC
TRBV7-9	TRBJ1-1	TRBD1	-	CASRPRQGPGRTYTEAFF	TGTGCCAGCAGACCTCGACAGGGGCCGGGTCGTACATACACTGAAGCTTTCTTT
TRBV3-1/TRBV3-2	TRBJ2-3	TRBD2	-	CASSQDLGGSTDTQYF	TGTGCCAGCAGCCAAGATTTGGGGGGGAGCACAGATACGCAGTATTTT
TRBV2	TRBJ2-6	TRBD1	-	CASSERGDRGLRGANVLTF	TGTGCCAGCAGTGAAAGGGGTGACAGGGGGCTACGTGGGGCCAACGTCCTGACTTTC
TRBV5-6	TRBJ2-1	-	-	CASRSVGSSYNEQFF	TGTGCCAGCAGGTCCGTAGGGAGTTCCTACAATGAGCAGTTCTTC
TRBV19	TRBJ1-1	-	-	CASSIVQGMNTEAFF	TGTGCCAGTAGTATAGTTCAGGGGATGAACACTGAAGCTTTCTTT
TRBV19	TRBJ2-3	TRBD2	-	CASSTHTSGYTDTQYF	TGTGCCAGTAGTACCCACACTAGCGGCTACACAGATACGCAGTATTTT
TRBV27	TRBJ2-7	TRBD1	-	CASSLTGASHEQYF	TGTGCCAGCAGTTTAACAGGGGCGTCCCACGAGCAGTACTTC
TRBV30	TRBJ1-1	TRBD1	-	CAQRQGAGMNTEAFF	TGTGCCCAAAGACAGGGGGCTGGGATGAACACTGAAGCTTTCTTT
TRBV5-4	TRBJ2-1	TRBD2	-	CASSYSGVEQFF	TGTGCCAGCAGCTACAGCGGGGTTGAGCAGTTCTTC
TRBV15	TRBJ1-5	-	-	CATRRGGGDNQPQHF	TGTGCCACCAGAAGGGGCGGGGGCGACAATCAGCCCCAGCATTTT
TRBV5-6	TRBJ2-7	TRBD2	-	CASSLFELAVDYEQYF	TGTGCCAGCAGCTTGTTCGAACTAGCGGTCGACTACGAGCAGTACTTC